This T cell receptor (beta chain) was identified during a study of Ad26.COV2.S vaccination and SARS-CoV-2 variants. Libraries were prepared by immunoSEQ multiplex PCR; TCRdb keeps only in-frame clonotypes and omits some of them. Here the sample spans around 300,000 clones, 88% being singletons. Treatment specified: around 19 received Ad26.COV2.S at low or high dose, single or two shots; about 5 received placebo; per-sample allocation not given. All samples were drawn on day 63, counting from the first vaccine or placebo injection. The administered vaccine (an Ad26 vector) expressed Wuhan-strain SARS-CoV-2 spike. Deletions cut 4 bases from V and 1 base from J, with 13 bases between. This CDR3 region has 15 residues. CDR1 is MNHEY and CDR2 is SVGAGI in the germline V gene.

Material: peripheral blood, obtained in a trial of Ad26.COV2.S vaccine versus placebo. This TCR derives from a person between 18 and 59 years old who received the Ad26.COV2.S COVID-19 vaccine or a placebo. J is TRBJ1-1 and V is TRBV6-5; tentative D call: TRBD1 (6 bases). CDR3 protein: CASSSQGSANTEAFF. CDR3 DNA: TGTGCCAGCAGTTCGCAGGGGAGTGCGAACACTGAAGCTTTCTTT.